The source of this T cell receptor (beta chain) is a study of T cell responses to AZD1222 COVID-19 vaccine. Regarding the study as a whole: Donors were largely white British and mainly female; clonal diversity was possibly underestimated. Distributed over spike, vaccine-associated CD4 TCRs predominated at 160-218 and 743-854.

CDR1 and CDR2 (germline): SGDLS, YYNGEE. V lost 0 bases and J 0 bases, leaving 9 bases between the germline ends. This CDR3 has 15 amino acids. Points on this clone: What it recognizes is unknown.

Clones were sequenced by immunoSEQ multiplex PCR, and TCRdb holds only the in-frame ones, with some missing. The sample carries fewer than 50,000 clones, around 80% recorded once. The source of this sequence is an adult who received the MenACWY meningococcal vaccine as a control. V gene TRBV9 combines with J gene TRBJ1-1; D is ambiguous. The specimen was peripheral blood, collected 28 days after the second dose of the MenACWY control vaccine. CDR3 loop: CASSVAGRLNTEAFF. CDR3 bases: TGTGCCAGCAGCGTAGCAGGCAGGCTGAACACTGAAGCTTTCTTT.